The clone carrying this T cell receptor beta chain was observed many times. Its antigen is currently unknown. None of the patients had undergone any treatment ahead of thyroid surgery. In the original workflow: To classify distant metastasis in papillary thyroid cancer, a model was built from CDR3 differences across clinicopathological groups. TCRdb reprocessed the PCR reads via MiXCR. The authors' filters were not applied to this entry. The repertoire has around 38,000 clones, about 25% of them found once; the top ten carry 8% to 10%. The data originate from a study of metastatic and nonmetastatic thyroid tumors. Study overall: Repertoires from malignant and benign thyroid patients were compared across blood and tumor or nodule tissue.

Study observations and caveats: TCR beta diversity was reportedly significantly higher in malignant thyroid tumors than benign nodules, in blood and tumor.

The receptor was isolated from a female donor with papillary thyroid cancer or a benign thyroid nodule (not recorded which). Some clones in this sample may be carry-over from other donors' samples. Material: blood.

CDR3 bases: TGTGCCAGCCTAGAATGGGGGAAAGGGACCCAGTACTTC. Translated, it gives CASLEWGKGTQYF. The V call is TRBV28, the J call TRBJ2-5, with D possibly being TRBD1 or TRBD2 (5 bases each). Germline CDR1 reads MDHEN; CDR2 reads SYDVKM. This CDR3 spans 13 amino acids. V was clipped by 8 bases and J by 7 bases, with 17 bases between them.